In its sample, the clone carrying this TCR beta chain was seen once. This sample was included in a study of cytomegalovirus exposure and HLA in healthy donors. Study in general: The 90 to 150 validation repertoires used the same platform as the roughly 670 first-cohort repertoires, a later analysis reported.

Method: immunoSEQ multiplex PCR; TCRdb's copy keeps in-frame clones and lacks some. Altogether some 72,000 clones are present, 90% to 96% being singletons, with the ten largest covering 1.6%. V lost 6 bases to trimming and J lost 2 bases, with 7 bases between them. The CDR3 runs to 12 residues. Germline V gene lookup returns CDR1 MDHEN and CDR2 SYDVKM. Sequences were obtained from PBMCs. This receptor was obtained from a man younger than 30 in good health and CMV-seropositive. V gene TRBV28 combines with J gene TRBJ1-2; D unresolved. This CDR3 is CASSLGNYGYTF. For the CDR3, the DNA is TGTGCCAGCAGCCTCGGGAACTATGGCTACACCTTC.